Below, one TCR beta chain is given with its context. In the original processing: Sequenced samples showed a median of approximately 100,000 TCRs each, with counts running from about 20,000 to 690,000. TCRdb ran MiXCR on the RACE reads and lists one entry per CDR3 protein. The V and J calls were not made by the authors but by TCRdb's processing. The repertoire holds 75,000 to 95,000 distinct CDR3 sequences, around 10% seen once, with around 2.2% in the top ten. This sample stems from a study of human T cells and chemical hapten exposure. Study summary: Upper back patch tests used 0.01% DPC, scored after 6 days.

Time point meaning: patch test 2, 6 weeks after DPC sensitization. Regarding treatment: therapeutic diphenylcyclopropenone sensitization with weekly scalp DPC. V shed 0 bases and J shed 9 bases, with 9 bases lying between them. Germline V gives CDR1 SEHNR, CDR2 FQNEAQ (reference sequence). The CDR3 loop spans 13 amino acids. This TCR was sampled from a man aged 35 to 55 with alopecia areata. Some clones in this sample may be carry-over from other donors' samples. The sequencing used whole blood, collected in connection with sensitization to the hapten diphenylcyclopropenone (DPC). The chain joins TRBV7-9 to TRBJ2-1; D uncertain. This chain's CDR3 is CASSLAVSIEQFF. The CDR3 nucleotides are TGTGCCAGCAGCTTAGCGGTGTCTATTGAGCAGTTCTTC.